This TCR beta chain comes out of a study of blood T cell repertoires in COVID-19. CDR3 length: 16 residues. The ends lost 2 bases at V and 2 bases at J; junction bases unmatched: 3. Germline V gene data show CDR1 as MGHRA and CDR2 as YSYEKL. Clones were read by immunoSEQ multiplex PCR, and TCRdb kept only the in-frame ones, dropping some. The table includes approximately 120,000 clones, around 88% detected once. The rearrangement joins TRBV4-1 to TRBJ1-5; TRBD1 matches 10 bases. The sequencing input was peripheral blood. The receptor comes from a human donor in a cohort sampled during active COVID-19. CDR3 in amino acids: CASSQSGTGGNQPQHF. CDR3 sequence (DNA): TGCGCCAGCAGCCAATCCGGGACAGGGGGCAATCAGCCCCAGCATTTT.